This T cell receptor (beta chain) was recovered during a study of cytomegalovirus exposure and HLA in healthy donors. Only a few counts were recorded for this clone. Vbeta (60) and Jbeta (13) primers were used in the PCR. Data came from immunoSEQ multiplex PCR; TCRdb stores just in-frame clones and leaves some out. This table has over 250,000 clones, around two thirds appearing once. V was shortened by 4 bases and J by 4 bases, with 10 bases between the two germline ends. Germline-derived CDR1 and CDR2 are SGHNT and YENEEA. This CDR3 is 13 amino acids long. The chain employs TRBV11-3 and TRBJ1-2, with unresolved D. This receptor was taken from a female donor in good health and CMV-seronegative. Specimen: PBMCs. The CDR3: CASSSTRGYGYTF. The CDR3 bases are TGTGCCAGCAGCTCGACCCGGGGCTATGGCTACACCTTC.